This TCR beta chain was documented in a study of cytotoxic CD8 clonotypes in ibrutinib-treated CLL. For the study at large: The subjects consisted of around eleven relapsed/refractory and around 15 treatment-naive individuals, with some 17 IGHV unmutated. Broader study findings: Sustained-remission patients were sampled at one set of times and progressing patients at different ones. The clonality went up when patients responded to ibrutinib and dropped back toward baseline at progression.

There are 16 residues in the CDR3. Per germline, CDR1 LGHNA and CDR2 YNFKEQ. V was cut by 4 bases and J by 5 bases, with 21 bases left in between. About this clone itself: Antigen: not known.

Some clones are missing from TCRdb's copy, which holds only in-frame ones; the method was immunoSEQ multiplex PCR. The repertoire consists of 250,000 or so clones, with 70% occurring once and the leading ten covering 15%. The TCR was taken from a human donor with chronic lymphocytic leukemia. The chain employs TRBV4-2 and TRBJ2-7; TRBD1 is a possible D gene (7 bases). The source material was PBMCs, sampled after 24 months of ibrutinib treatment. CDR3 nucleotides: TGTGCCAGCAGCCCGACAGGAGGGGGCGATTTCGACGAGCAGTACTTC. As protein: CASSPTGGGDFDEQYF.